This paragraph reports one T cell receptor beta chain. What it binds is unknown. CDR1 MDHEN and CDR2 SYDVKM come from the germline V gene. This CDR3 spans 15 amino acids. The junction had 7 bases not matched to a gene; V was cut back by 3 bases and J by 6 bases. The sample is drawn from a study of shared clonotypes between healthy human individuals. Study details: The composition of the donors was two women and a few men aged 18 to 49.

Researchers ran the assay at a deep level. TCRdb's copy holds only in-frame clones and misses some; the assay was immunoSEQ multiplex PCR. The table lists roughly 700,000 clones, 74% of them singletons. Healthy and HIV-negative, the adult donors had no recent acute infections or vaccinations. General study points: Around 5.4% of naive CD4 clonotypes were common to a few donors.

The sequence came from a woman aged 30 to 39 in good health. This chain joins TRBV28 and TRBJ2-1; 8 positions match TRBD1. Input material: memory CD4+ T cells sorted from blood. Sample subset: CD45RA-negative fraction. CDR3 sequence: CASSLPGTGRNEQFF. CDR3 DNA sequence: TGTGCCAGCAGTTTGCCCGGGACAGGCCGCAATGAGCAGTTCTTC.